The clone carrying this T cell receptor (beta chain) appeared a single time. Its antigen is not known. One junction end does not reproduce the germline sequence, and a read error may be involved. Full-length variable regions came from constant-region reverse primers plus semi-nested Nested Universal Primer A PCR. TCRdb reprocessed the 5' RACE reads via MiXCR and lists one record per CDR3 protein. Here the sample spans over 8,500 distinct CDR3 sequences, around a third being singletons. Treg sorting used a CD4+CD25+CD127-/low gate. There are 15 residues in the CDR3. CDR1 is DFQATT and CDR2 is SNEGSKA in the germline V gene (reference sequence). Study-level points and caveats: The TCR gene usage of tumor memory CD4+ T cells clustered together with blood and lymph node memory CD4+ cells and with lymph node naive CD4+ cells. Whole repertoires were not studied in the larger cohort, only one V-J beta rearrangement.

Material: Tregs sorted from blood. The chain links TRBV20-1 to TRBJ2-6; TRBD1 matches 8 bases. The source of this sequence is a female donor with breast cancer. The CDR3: CSARETGAGANVLTF. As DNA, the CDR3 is TGCAGTGCTAGAGAGACAGGGGCTGGGGCTAACGTCCTGACTTTC.